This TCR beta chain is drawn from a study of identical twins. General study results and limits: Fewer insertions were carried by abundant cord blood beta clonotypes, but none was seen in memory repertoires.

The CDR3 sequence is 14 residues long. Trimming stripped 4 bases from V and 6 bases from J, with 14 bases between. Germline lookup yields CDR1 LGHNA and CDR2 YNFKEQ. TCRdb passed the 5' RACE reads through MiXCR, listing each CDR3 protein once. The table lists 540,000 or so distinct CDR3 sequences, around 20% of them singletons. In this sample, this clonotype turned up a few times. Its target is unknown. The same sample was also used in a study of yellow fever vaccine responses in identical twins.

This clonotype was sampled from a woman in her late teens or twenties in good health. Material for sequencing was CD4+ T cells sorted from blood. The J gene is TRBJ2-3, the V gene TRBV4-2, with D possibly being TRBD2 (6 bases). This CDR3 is CASSRDAGLDTQYF. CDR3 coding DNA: TGTGCCAGCAGCCGCGATGCGGGGTTGGATACGCAGTATTTT.